Listed here are 10 T cell receptor beta chains from one sample, sequenced in a study of response to subunit inactivated influenza vaccine. One entry per CDR3 protein results from TCRdb running MiXCR on the RT-PCR reads. The data hold some 520,000 distinct CDR3 sequences, with more than 15% observed a single time. The specimen was CD4+ T cells sorted from PBMCs, collected about 23 months after vaccination. These receptors were collected from a man aged 50-75 years who received an inactivated influenza vaccine.

The chain has TRBV5-5 and TRBJ2-1; D not certain. CDR1 SGHKS and CDR2 YYEKEE come from the germline V gene (reference sequence). CDR3 size: 15 residues. V was trimmed by 1 base and J by 0 bases, leaving 8 bases between them. The CDR3 DNA sequence: TGTGCCAGCAGCTTGCCCAGGAGCTCCTACAATGAGCAGTTCTTC. Its protein is CASSLPRSSYNEQFF.

The CDR3 sequence: CASSSGGGGFGSEAFF. The DNA for the CDR3 is TGTGCCAGCAGCTCAGGTGGGGGTGGATTCGGGTCTGAAGCTTTCTTT. J is TRBJ1-1 and V is TRBV3-1; D might be TRBD1 (5 bases). The ends were cut back, 5 bases at V and 6 bases at J, with 22 bases in the middle. CDR3 size: 16 residues. Germline V gene lookup returns CDR1 LGHDT and CDR2 YNNKEL (reference sequence).

This clonotype was seen a handful of times. The chain recombines TRBV3-1 with TRBJ2-1; 8 positions match TRBD2. Germline V gene sequence: CDR1 LGHDT, CDR2 YNNKEL (reference sequence). V gave up 2 bases and J gave up 4 bases; unmatched junction bases: 10. CDR3 length equals 17 residues. CDR3 loop: CASSQSSGHVYYNEQFF. Here the CDR3 DNA reads TGTGCCAGCAGCCAATCTAGCGGGCATGTCTATTACAATGAGCAGTTCTTC.

The rearrangement links TRBV20-1 to TRBJ2-7, with D maybe TRBD2 (6 bases). The germline V gene has CDR1 DFQATT and CDR2 SNEGSKA (reference sequence). V was shortened by 3 bases and J by 4 bases, with 13 bases between the two germline ends. There are 13 residues in the CDR3. The CDR3 DNA is TGCAGTGCTAGGGAGGGAAACCCGTACGAGCAGTACTTC. Translated: CSAREGNPYEQYF.

The chain combines TRBV11-2 with TRBJ2-1; the D is unclear. This CDR3 comprises 14 residues. Germline CDR1 SGHAT, CDR2 FQNNGV. V shed 1 base and J shed 10 bases, with 14 bases lying between them. CDR3 sequence reads: CASSLGVGLGEQFF. The CDR3 DNA reads as TGTGCCAGCAGCTTAGGAGTAGGGCTAGGAGAGCAGTTCTTC.

This clonotype was counted between two and nine times. The gene calls are TRBV11-2 and TRBJ2-1, with D perhaps given as TRBD1 or TRBD2 (6 bases each). This CDR3 spans 16 amino acids. Deletions cut 7 bases from V and 4 bases from J, with 20 bases between. The germline CDR1 and CDR2 sequences are SGHAT and FQNNGV. In DNA, the CDR3 is TGTGCCAGCACTAACGGCCAGTCGGGGGCTTACAATGAGCAGTTCTTC. Translated: CASTNGQSGAYNEQFF.

The chain uses TRBV20-1 and TRBJ2-5; 13 nucleotides match TRBD2. J lost 9 bases, V lost 4 bases, and 8 bases had no gene match. This CDR3 has 14 residues. CDR1 DFQATT and CDR2 SNEGSKA come from the germline V gene (reference sequence). CDR3 sequence (DNA): TGCAGTGCTATGAGTACTAGCGGGAGGGGGGCCCAGTACTTC. This gives the protein CSAMSTSGRGAQYF.

This clonotype was found many times. The V gene is TRBV12-3 or TRBV12-4, the J gene TRBJ1-1; 8 nucleotides match TRBD1. The CDR3 runs 16 residues. With 4 bases clipped from V and 1 base from J, the junction kept 8 bases outside the gene matches. In DNA form, the CDR3 reads TGTGCCAGCAGTTACGGACAGGGAGGTAGGAACACTGAAGCTTTCTTT. As protein: CASSYGQGGRNTEAFF.

This clonotype was seen ten or more times. The chain couples TRBV12-3 or TRBV12-4 to TRBJ2-1, with a possible D match to TRBD2 (5 bases). The CDR3 is made up of 12 amino acids. Trimming shortened V by 3 bases and J by 7 bases, and 7 bases separated the two germline ends. CDR3 in amino acids: CASSFRGNEQFF. CDR3 sequence (DNA): TGTGCCAGCAGTTTCCGGGGTAATGAGCAGTTCTTC.

This clonotype turned up a few times. The chain couples TRBV7-2 to TRBJ2-5; D uncertain. This CDR3 spans 15 amino acids. Per the germline V gene, CDR1 is SGHTA and CDR2 is FQGNSA. V lost 0 bases, J lost 0 bases, and 8 bases lay in between. CDR3 DNA sequence: TGTGCCAGCAGCTTAGCGAAAGGCTACCAAGAGACCCAGTACTTC. It encodes CASSLAKGYQETQYF. Combining the CDR3 with reference TRBV7-2 and TRBJ2-5 gives the whole variable domain GAGVSQSPSNKVTEKGKDVELRCDPISGHTALYWYRQSLGQGLEFLIYFQGNSAPDKSGLPSDRFSAERTGGSVSTLTIQRTQQEDSAVYLCASSLAKGYQETQYFGPGTRLLVL.